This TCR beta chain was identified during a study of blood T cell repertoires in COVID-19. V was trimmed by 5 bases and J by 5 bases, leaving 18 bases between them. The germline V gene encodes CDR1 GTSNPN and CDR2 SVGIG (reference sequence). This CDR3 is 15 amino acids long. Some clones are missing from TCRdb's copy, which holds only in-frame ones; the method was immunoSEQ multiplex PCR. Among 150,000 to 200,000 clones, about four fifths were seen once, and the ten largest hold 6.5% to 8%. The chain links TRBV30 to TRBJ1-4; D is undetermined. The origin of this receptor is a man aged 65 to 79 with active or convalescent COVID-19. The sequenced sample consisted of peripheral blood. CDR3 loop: CAWEFPLRRNEKLFF. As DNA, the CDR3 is TGTGCCTGGGAGTTCCCGCTCCGGAGGAATGAAAAACTGTTTTTT. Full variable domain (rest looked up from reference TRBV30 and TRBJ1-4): SQTIHQWPATLVQPVGSPLSLECTVEGTSNPNLYWYRQAAGRGLQLLFYSVGIGQISSEVPQNLSASRPQDRQFILSSKKLLLSDSGFYLCAWEFPLRRNEKLFFGSGTQLSVL.